Listed below are T cell receptor beta chains from one sample, sequenced in a study of T cells after yellow fever vaccination. TCRdb re-called the 5' RACE reads with MiXCR, one entry per CDR3 protein. The sample lists 250,000 or so distinct CDR3 sequences, more than 3.5% seen once, with over 15% in the top ten. This sample comprised PBMCs, obtained 15 days after the yellow fever booster vaccination. These receptors all come from a young man who received the YFV17D yellow fever vaccine. Each CDR3 is given with its conserved first and last residue. A D gene is named only where the DNA matches it firmly. The size entry is marked missing in some rows and otherwise reads once, few, many or a size class.

V gene: TRBV20-1
D gene: NA
clone size: many
J gene: TRBJ1-3
CDR3 DNA: TGCAGTGCTAGAGGTGGGATCGGAAACACCATATATTTT
CDR3 protein: CSARGGIGNTIYF

V gene: TRBV6-2/TRBV6-3
D gene: TRBD1
clone size: few
J gene: TRBJ2-2
CDR3 DNA: TGTGCCAGCCATCGGGGACAGGGAGCGGTCACCGGGGAGCTGTTTTTT
CDR3 protein: CASHRGQGAVTGELFF

V gene: TRBV4-2
D gene: NA
clone size: many
J gene: TRBJ1-2
CDR3 DNA: TGTGCCAGCAGCCAAGTTATCGAGGCGGAACAGACGGGCTATGGCTACACCTTC
CDR3 protein: CASSQVIEAEQTGYGYTF

V gene: TRBV19
D gene: NA
clone size: NA
J gene: TRBJ1-1
CDR3 DNA: TGTGCCAGTAGTTTACAGGATATGAACACTGAAGCTTTCTTT
CDR3 protein: CASSLQDMNTEAFF

V gene: TRBV7-6
D gene: NA
clone size: many
J gene: TRBJ2-7
CDR3 DNA: TGTGCCAGCAGCTTAACAGCGCCCGGCGAGCAGTACTTC
CDR3 protein: CASSLTAPGEQYF

V gene: TRBV18
D gene: TRBD1
clone size: many
J gene: TRBJ2-1
CDR3 DNA: TGTGCCAGCTCACCTGGACAGGGAAGGGATGAGCAGTTCTTC
CDR3 protein: CASSPGQGRDEQFF

V gene: TRBV7-9
D gene: NA
clone size: many
J gene: TRBJ2-6
CDR3 DNA: TGTGCCAGCAGCTTAATCTCAGGGTGGGGCGCTGGGGCCAACGTCCTGACTTTC
CDR3 protein: CASSLISGWGAGANVLTF

V gene: TRBV20-1
D gene: NA
clone size: many
J gene: TRBJ2-7
CDR3 DNA: TGCAGTGCCCAGACCAGGGAAAGCTCCTACGAGCAGTACTTC
CDR3 protein: CSAQTRESSYEQYF

V gene: TRBV4-3
D gene: NA
clone size: many
J gene: TRBJ2-1
CDR3 DNA: TGCGCCAGCAGCCAAGGAACGAGCTCCTACAATGAGCAGTTCTTC
CDR3 protein: CASSQGTSSYNEQFF

V gene: TRBV27
D gene: NA
clone size: NA
J gene: TRBJ2-3
CDR3 DNA: TGTGCCAGCAGTTTCGGGGTTCTCTCAGATACGCAGTATTTT
CDR3 protein: CASSFGVLSDTQYF

V gene: TRBV7-2
D gene: NA
clone size: many
J gene: TRBJ2-5
CDR3 DNA: TGTGCCAGCAGCTTCAATGCGGAGCGGGAGACCCAGTACTTC
CDR3 protein: CASSFNAERETQYF

V gene: TRBV7-9
D gene: NA
clone size: many
J gene: TRBJ1-5
CDR3 DNA: TGTGCCAGCAGCTTTGGCAGGGTGGTTGATCAGCCCCAGCATTTT
CDR3 protein: CASSFGRVVDQPQHF

V gene: TRBV7-8
D gene: NA
clone size: many
J gene: TRBJ1-6
CDR3 DNA: TGTGCCAGCAGCTTAGCCCCGGGGAGCCTCTCCTATAATTCACCCCTCCACTTT
CDR3 protein: CASSLAPGSLSYNSPLHF

V gene: TRBV2
D gene: TRBD1
clone size: many
J gene: TRBJ1-2
CDR3 DNA: TGTGCCAGCAGTGAAGACAGGGGGAAGAGCGGTGGCTACACCTTC
CDR3 protein: CASSEDRGKSGGYTF

V gene: TRBV2
D gene: NA
clone size: many
J gene: TRBJ2-7
CDR3 DNA: TGTGCCAGCAGCCCCCGGGCCTCAAGGCTCTACGAGCAGTACTTC
CDR3 protein: CASSPRASRLYEQYF

V gene: TRBV20-1
D gene: NA
clone size: many
J gene: TRBJ1-1
CDR3 DNA: TGCAGTGCTAGAGATTATCTGGGTTTCTTGAACACTGAAGCTTTCTTT
CDR3 protein: CSARDYLGFLNTEAFF

V gene: TRBV15
D gene: TRBD1
clone size: many
J gene: TRBJ2-1
CDR3 DNA: TGTGCCACCAGCTCTCCTACAGGGGGCCCCTACAATGAGCAGTTCTTC
CDR3 protein: CATSSPTGGPYNEQFF

V gene: TRBV18
D gene: NA
clone size: many
J gene: TRBJ1-5
CDR3 DNA: TGTGCCAGCTCACAGGGGACCCATCAGCCCCAGCATTTT
CDR3 protein: CASSQGTHQPQHF

V gene: TRBV24-1
D gene: TRBD1
clone size: many
J gene: TRBJ2-2
CDR3 DNA: TGTGCCACCGGACAGGGCATTTCTGGCGGGGAGCTGTTTTTT
CDR3 protein: CATGQGISGGELFF

V gene: TRBV25-1
D gene: NA
clone size: many
J gene: TRBJ1-5
CDR3 DNA: TGTGCCAGCAGTGAAACGAACAGTTGGAGCAATCAGCCCCAGCATTTT
CDR3 protein: CASSETNSWSNQPQHF

V gene: TRBV4-1
D gene: NA
clone size: many
J gene: TRBJ1-4
CDR3 DNA: TGCGCCAGCAGCCAGTTGATAGGGGAAAAACTGTTTTTT
CDR3 protein: CASSQLIGEKLFF

V gene: TRBV11-2
D gene: NA
clone size: many
J gene: TRBJ1-5
CDR3 DNA: TGTGCCAGCAGCTTTCAGGGCGGCAATCAGCCCCAGCATTTT
CDR3 protein: CASSFQGGNQPQHF

V gene: TRBV14
D gene: NA
clone size: NA
J gene: TRBJ1-6
CDR3 DNA: TGTGCCAGCAGCCAACAGGGGTGGGTTTCACCCCTCCACTTT
CDR3 protein: CASSQQGWVSPLHF

V gene: TRBV15
D gene: TRBD1
clone size: many
J gene: TRBJ2-1
CDR3 DNA: TGTGCCACCAGCAGAGATTGGGACAGGCTAGACAATGAGCAGTTCTTC
CDR3 protein: CATSRDWDRLDNEQFF

V gene: TRBV5-1
D gene: NA
clone size: many
J gene: TRBJ1-5
CDR3 DNA: TGCGCCAGCAGCTTGGTCCCGCAATCGGATCAGCCCCAGCATTTT
CDR3 protein: CASSLVPQSDQPQHF

V gene: TRBV3-1
D gene: TRBD1
clone size: many
J gene: TRBJ2-5
CDR3 DNA: TGTGCCAGCAGCCTTCTCGGGACAGCCCAAGAGACCCAGTACTTC
CDR3 protein: CASSLLGTAQETQYF

V gene: TRBV24-1
D gene: NA
clone size: many
J gene: TRBJ2-1
CDR3 DNA: TGTGCCATTACGGACGGATCCTACAATGAGCAGTTCTTC
CDR3 protein: CAITDGSYNEQFF

V gene: TRBV4-1
D gene: NA
clone size: many
J gene: TRBJ2-7
CDR3 DNA: TGCGCCAGCAGCCAAGTGGACAGCCCCTACGAGCAGTACTTC
CDR3 protein: CASSQVDSPYEQYF

V gene: TRBV7-3
D gene: TRBD2
clone size: few
J gene: TRBJ2-1
CDR3 DNA: TGTGCCAGCAGCTTTGGGACTAGCGCCCTTGCCAATGAGCAGTTCTTC
CDR3 protein: CASSFGTSALANEQFF

V gene: TRBV12-3/TRBV12-4
D gene: TRBD1
clone size: many
J gene: TRBJ1-1
CDR3 DNA: TGTGCCAGCAGTTACGGACAGGGGTACACTGAAGCTTTCTTT
CDR3 protein: CASSYGQGYTEAFF

V gene: TRBV27
D gene: NA
clone size: many
J gene: TRBJ2-5
CDR3 DNA: TGTGCCAGCACGACGGGGCCGGGGGAGACCCAGTACTTC
CDR3 protein: CASTTGPGETQYF

V gene: TRBV7-6
D gene: TRBD1
clone size: many
J gene: TRBJ1-2
CDR3 DNA: TGTGCCAGCAGCTTAGGGGGACAGGGGAAACGTAGCTATGGCTACACCTTC
CDR3 protein: CASSLGGQGKRSYGYTF

V gene: TRBV7-9
D gene: NA
clone size: many
J gene: TRBJ1-1
CDR3 DNA: TGTGCCAGCAGCATTACAGTGAACACTGAAGCTTTCTTT
CDR3 protein: CASSITVNTEAFF

V gene: TRBV5-1
D gene: NA
clone size: many
J gene: TRBJ2-1
CDR3 DNA: TGCGCCAGCAGCCGTGGGTTAGCGGATTACAATGAGCAGTTCTTC
CDR3 protein: CASSRGLADYNEQFF

V gene: TRBV20-1
D gene: TRBD1
clone size: many
J gene: TRBJ2-3
CDR3 DNA: TGCAGTGCTGGAGACAGGGGGCAAGCAGATACGCAGTATTTT
CDR3 protein: CSAGDRGQADTQYF

V gene: TRBV18
D gene: TRBD1
clone size: NA
J gene: TRBJ2-7
CDR3 DNA: TGTGCCAGCTCACGAGGGGGACAGGGGGATGAGCAGTACTTC
CDR3 protein: CASSRGGQGDEQYF

V gene: TRBV4-1
D gene: NA
clone size: many
J gene: TRBJ1-4
CDR3 DNA: TGCGCCAGCAGCCAAGATCGAAGAGTGTCTAATGAAAAACTGTTTTTT
CDR3 protein: CASSQDRRVSNEKLFF

V gene: TRBV2
D gene: NA
clone size: many
J gene: TRBJ2-2
CDR3 DNA: TGTGCCAGCAGCAGGGATAACACCGGGGAGCTGTTTTTT
CDR3 protein: CASSRDNTGELFF

V gene: TRBV7-8
D gene: NA
clone size: many
J gene: TRBJ1-1
CDR3 DNA: TGTGCCAGCAGCTTAGGAGGAGTAGGTACGAACACTGAAGCTTTCTTT
CDR3 protein: CASSLGGVGTNTEAFF

V gene: TRBV4-3
D gene: TRBD1
clone size: many
J gene: TRBJ2-3
CDR3 DNA: TGCGCCAGCAGCCAAGAGAGGACAGGGAGATCAGATACGCAGTATTTT
CDR3 protein: CASSQERTGRSDTQYF

V gene: TRBV7-6
D gene: TRBD2
clone size: NA
J gene: TRBJ2-7
CDR3 DNA: TGTGCCAGCAGCTTAGAAGGGAGGGGCGAGCAGTACTTC
CDR3 protein: CASSLEGRGEQYF